The present TCR beta chain was sequenced within a study of siplizumab effects on memory and regulatory T cells (dated 2019 in TCRdb). Some background on the complete study: The study examined how the anti-CD2 antibody siplizumab affects alloreactive T-cell subsets in allogeneic mixed lymphocyte reactions built from human PBMCs.

The paper's findings and limits, for the study overall: The cumulative frequency of alloreactive sequences that could be traced back to unstimulated CD4+ memory T cells was significantly reduced by siplizumab. Sequences below about 10^-5 frequency were poorly captured, so only a minor fraction of alloreactive clones could be mapped to unstimulated subsets. Of the alloreactive CD4+ clones that could be mapped, the Treg-derived share averaged roughly 69% with siplizumab compared with approximately 30% in control reactions. Unstimulated naive T cells appeared more diverse than memory T cells, and naive cells seemed to contribute substantially to the alloresponse. For roughly 80-96% of proliferating CD4+ or CD8+ clones, no naive or memory phenotype could be assigned. The suppressive function of proliferating Tregs from siplizumab cultures was not functionally confirmed.

TCRbeta CDR3 sequencing was performed on sorted unstimulated T cells and on proliferating T cells recovered from mixed lymphocyte reactions. Fresh whole blood from 9 to 10 HLA-typed healthy donors served as the source for isolating PBMCs. Receptor libraries were prepared by the immunoSEQ multiplex PCR assay. The deep sequencing platform assayed some 90,000 TCR templates per sample. Genomic DNA extracted from sorted T cells was used for TCRbeta CDR3 sequencing. In the source study's methods: The R programming language was used for clonal analysis of the TCRbeta CDR3 data. Alloreactive CD4+ and CD8+ clones were defined by comparing unstimulated samples with post-reaction CFSE-low samples. Alloreactive CD4+ clones were assigned to regulatory or non-regulatory origin by matching sequences to sorted unstimulated Treg and non-Treg repertoires. The immuneACCESS repertoire file appears here via TCRdb, limited to in-frame rearrangements. These files lack a portion of the clones; in checked studies, under half of the deficit traces to unresolved V genes, and the cause of the others is not known. V and J calls plus clone size are reproduced from that table; the DNA served to infer D and trimming. The sample yields 65,000 to 90,000 clones; 93% were counted once. The top ten hold approximately 5.3% of the sample.

Details on this clone: There is no known antigen for this receptor. No base quality values were provided; no much bigger clone lies one nucleotide off.

The sequence was collected from a human donor in good health. The sequencing sample was made of CD8+ T cells sorted from blood.

The nucleotide sequence reads as follows: TGTGCCAGCAGTGTAGGGAACGAAGAGACCCAGTACTTC. Translation gives CASSVGNEETQYF. This chain joins TRBV27 to TRBJ2-5, with an unclear D gene assignment. From a lookup of the germline V gene (reference sequence), CDR1 and CDR2 are MNHEY and SMNVEV. V loses 5 bases, J loses 3 bases, and the germline ends lie 10 bases apart. Including the terminal cysteine and phenylalanine, the CDR3 comprises 13 residues. Only the CDR3 DNA stays, 39 bases, in frame from base 1.